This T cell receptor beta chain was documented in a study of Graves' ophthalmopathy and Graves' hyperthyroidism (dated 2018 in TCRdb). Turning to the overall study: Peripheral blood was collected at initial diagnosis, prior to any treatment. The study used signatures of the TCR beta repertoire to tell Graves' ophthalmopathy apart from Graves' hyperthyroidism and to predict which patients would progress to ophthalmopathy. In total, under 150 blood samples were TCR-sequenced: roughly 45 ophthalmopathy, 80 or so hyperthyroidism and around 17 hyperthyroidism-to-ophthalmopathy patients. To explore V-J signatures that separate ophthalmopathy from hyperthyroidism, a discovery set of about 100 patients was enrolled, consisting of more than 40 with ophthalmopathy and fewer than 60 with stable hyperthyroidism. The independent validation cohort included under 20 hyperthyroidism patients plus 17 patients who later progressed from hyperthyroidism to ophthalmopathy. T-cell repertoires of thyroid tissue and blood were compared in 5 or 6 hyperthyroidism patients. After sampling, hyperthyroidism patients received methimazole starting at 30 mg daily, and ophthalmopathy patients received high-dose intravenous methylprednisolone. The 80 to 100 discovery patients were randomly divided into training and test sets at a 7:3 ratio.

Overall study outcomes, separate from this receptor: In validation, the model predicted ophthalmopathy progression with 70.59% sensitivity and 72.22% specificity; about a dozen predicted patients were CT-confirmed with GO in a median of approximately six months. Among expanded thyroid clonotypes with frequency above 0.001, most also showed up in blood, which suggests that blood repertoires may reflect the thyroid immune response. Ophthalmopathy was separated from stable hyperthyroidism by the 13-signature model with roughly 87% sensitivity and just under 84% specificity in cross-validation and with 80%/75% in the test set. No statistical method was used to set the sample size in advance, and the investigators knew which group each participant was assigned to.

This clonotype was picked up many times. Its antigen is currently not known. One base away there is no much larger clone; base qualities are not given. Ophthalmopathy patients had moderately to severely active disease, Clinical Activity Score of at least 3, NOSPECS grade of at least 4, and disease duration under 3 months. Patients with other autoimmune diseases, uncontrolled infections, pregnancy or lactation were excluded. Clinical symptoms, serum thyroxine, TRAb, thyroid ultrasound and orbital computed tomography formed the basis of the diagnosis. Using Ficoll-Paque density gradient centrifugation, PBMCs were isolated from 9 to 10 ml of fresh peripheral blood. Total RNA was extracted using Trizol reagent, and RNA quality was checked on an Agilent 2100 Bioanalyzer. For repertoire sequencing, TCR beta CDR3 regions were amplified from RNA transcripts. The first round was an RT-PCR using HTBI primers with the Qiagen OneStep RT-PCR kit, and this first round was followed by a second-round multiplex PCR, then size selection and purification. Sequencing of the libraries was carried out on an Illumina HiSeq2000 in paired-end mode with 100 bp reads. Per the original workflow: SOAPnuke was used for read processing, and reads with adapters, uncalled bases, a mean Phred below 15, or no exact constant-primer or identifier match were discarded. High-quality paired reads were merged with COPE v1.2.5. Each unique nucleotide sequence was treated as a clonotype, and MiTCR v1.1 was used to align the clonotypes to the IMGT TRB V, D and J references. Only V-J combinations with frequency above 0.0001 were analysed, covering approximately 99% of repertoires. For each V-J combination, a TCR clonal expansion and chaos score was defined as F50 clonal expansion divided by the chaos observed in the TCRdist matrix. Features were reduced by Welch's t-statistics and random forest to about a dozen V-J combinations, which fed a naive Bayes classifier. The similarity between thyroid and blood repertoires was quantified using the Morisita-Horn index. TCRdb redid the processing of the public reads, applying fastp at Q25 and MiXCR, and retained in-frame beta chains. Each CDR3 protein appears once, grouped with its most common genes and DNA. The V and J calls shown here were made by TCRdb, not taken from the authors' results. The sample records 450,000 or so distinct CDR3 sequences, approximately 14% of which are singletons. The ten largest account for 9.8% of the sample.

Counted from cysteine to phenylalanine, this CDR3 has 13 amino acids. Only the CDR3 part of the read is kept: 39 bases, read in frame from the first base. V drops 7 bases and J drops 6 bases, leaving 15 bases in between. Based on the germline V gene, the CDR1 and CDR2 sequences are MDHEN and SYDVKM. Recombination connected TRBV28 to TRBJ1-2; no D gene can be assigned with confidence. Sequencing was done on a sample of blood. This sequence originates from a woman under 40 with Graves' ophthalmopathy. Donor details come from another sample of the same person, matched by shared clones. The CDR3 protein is CASTPGGLDGYTF. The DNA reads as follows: TGTGCCAGCACCCCGGGCGGACTAGATGGCTACACCTTC.